Below, one T cell receptor beta chain is given with its context. V lost 1 base and J lost 7, with 15 bases in between. The CDR3 is made up of 15 amino acids. The germline gives CDR1 SGHRS, CDR2 YFSETQ. The data were obtained in a study of Ad26.COV2.S vaccination and SARS-CoV-2 variants. Treatment here: some 19 received Ad26.COV2.S at low or high dose, single or two shots; about 5 received placebo; per-sample allocation not given. Samples came from day 63 after the first vaccine or placebo injection. Sequencing was performed with immunoSEQ multiplex PCR; in TCRdb, only in-frame clones are kept and a portion is missing. The profile shows approximately 480,000 clones, around 85% of them singletons.

The receptor's source is a person between 18 and 65 years old who received the Ad26.COV2.S COVID-19 vaccine or a placebo. This specimen was peripheral blood, taken in a trial of Ad26.COV2.S vaccine versus placebo. This chain links TRBV5-1 with TRBJ2-1, with no clear D. The CDR3 region is CASSLSAVPWNEQFF. The CDR3 coding sequence is TGCGCCAGCAGCTTGAGTGCTGTACCTTGGAATGAGCAGTTCTTC.